These T cell receptor beta chains were read from a single sample in a study of blood T cell repertoires in COVID-19. Repertoires were generated with immunoSEQ multiplex PCR, while TCRdb's copy carries only in-frame clones and drops some. The table records 350,000 to 450,000 clones, around nine tenths of them present only once. The sequenced material came from peripheral blood. These receptors were collected from a woman aged 40-49 years with COVID-19, enrolled during active disease. The CDR3 runs from the conserved cysteine through the conserved F or W. D genes are given only for firm matches. Part of the rows lack a size; the others show once, few, many or a class for expanded clones.

TRBJ1-2,.,TRBD1,TRBV5-4,CASSRDRANYGYTF,TGTGCCAGCAGCCGGGACAGAGCTAACTATGGCTACACCTTC
TRBJ2-3,few,TRBD2,TRBV28,CASRVSGGPDTQYF,TGTGCCAGCAGGGTCTCGGGGGGGCCGGATACGCAGTATTTT
TRBJ1-1,.,TRBD1,TRBV7-2,CASSSHRGLTEAFF,TGTGCCAGCAGCTCACACAGGGGGCTCACTGAAGCTTTCTTT
TRBJ2-7,.,TRBD1,TRBV10-3,CAIKDRGNEQYF,TGTGCCATCAAAGACAGGGGCAACGAGCAGTACTTC
TRBJ2-7,many,.,TRBV7-9,CASSWEGGRGEQYF,TGTGCCAGCAGCTGGGAGGGGGGCCGAGGAGAGCAGTACTTC
TRBJ2-7,.,TRBD1,TRBV19,CASSISGQVGPHEQYF,TGCGCCAGTAGTATATCTGGACAGGTGGGGCCTCACGAGCAGTACTTC
TRBJ2-1,.,.,TRBV28,CASSFLERGLPRYNEQFF,TGTGCCAGCAGTTTTTTGGAAAGGGGCTTACCGAGATACAATGAGCAGTTCTTC
TRBJ1-2,.,.,TRBV3-1/TRBV3-2,CASSQGSSVFSGYTF,TGTGCCAGCAGCCAAGGTTCTTCGGTATTCTCTGGCTACACCTTC
TRBJ2-1,.,.,TRBV28,CASSSLYSEQFF,TGTGCCAGCAGTTCCCTTTACAGTGAGCAGTTCTTC
TRBJ1-2,.,TRBD1,TRBV6-6,CASSYTGDGYTF,TGTGCCAGCAGTTACACAGGGGATGGCTACACCTTC
TRBJ2-5,.,TRBD2,TRBV27,CASSNLAGGSETQYF,TGTGCCAGCAGTAACCTAGCGGGAGGGTCAGAGACCCAGTACTTC
TRBJ2-2,.,TRBD2,TRBV7-2,CASSLLAGGIAAGELFF,TGTGCCAGCAGCTTACTAGCGGGAGGGATAGCGGCCGGGGAGCTGTTTTTT
TRBJ1-4,.,.,TRBV19,CASSILRGGADEKLFF,TGTGCCAGTAGTATCCTCCGGGGAGGGGCGGATGAAAAACTGTTTTTT
TRBJ1-2,.,TRBD1,TRBV14,CASSPGQNLYGYTF,TGTGCCAGCAGCCCGGGACAGAACCTCTATGGCTACACCTTC
TRBJ1-4,few,.,TRBV19,CASNPGPATNEKLFF,TGTGCCAGTAACCCAGGCCCTGCAACTAATGAAAAACTGTTTTTT
TRBJ2-2,.,.,TRBV20-1,CSAAGSGELFF,TGCAGTGCCGCGGGGTCCGGGGAGCTGTTTTTT
TRBJ1-6,.,TRBD1,TRBV28,CASSPPGQGLLYNSPLHF,TGTGCCAGCAGTCCCCCGGGACAGGGACTTCTATATAATTCACCCCTCCACTTT
TRBJ1-6,.,TRBD1,TRBV4-3,CASSQDWTGSTVGNSPLHF,TGCGCCAGCAGCCAAGATTGGACAGGGTCCACGGTGGGGAATTCACCCCTCCACTTT
TRBJ1-2,.,.,TRBV28,CASSLSSYGYTF,TGTGCCAGCAGTTTGAGTTCCTATGGCTACACCTTC
TRBJ1-1,.,.,TRBV11-2,CASSSGTIGTEAFF,TGTGCCAGCAGCTCCGGGACAATAGGGACTGAAGCTTTCTTT
TRBJ1-2,.,TRBD1,TRBV6-5,CASSPGQGNYGYTF,TGTGCCAGCAGCCCGGGACAGGGGAACTATGGCTACACCTTC
TRBJ1-1,few,TRBD1,TRBV7-9,CASSYQGAGTEAFF,TGTGCCAGCAGCTACCAGGGGGCAGGGACTGAAGCTTTCTTT
TRBJ2-3,.,TRBD2,TRBV19,CASKSQTSGSDTQYF,TGTGCCAGTAAGTCTCAGACTAGCGGGAGCGATACGCAGTATTTT
TRBJ2-5,.,.,TRBV7-9,CASSLYAGAETQYF,TGTGCCAGCAGCTTATATGCAGGGGCAGAGACCCAGTACTTC
TRBJ1-2,.,.,TRBV5-1,CASSLVTAYGYTF,TGCGCCAGCAGCTTGGTGACAGCCTATGGCTACACCTTC
TRBJ2-7,.,.,TRBV6-5,CAARDHLSYEQYF,TGTGCCGCGCGGGACCACCTTTCATACGAGCAGTACTTC
TRBJ2-3,.,.,TRBV6-5,CASSRSGVTDTQYF,TGTGCCAGCAGCCGGTCAGGGGTAACAGATACGCAGTATTTT
TRBJ1-2,.,.,TRBV29-1,CSVLDTEHGYTF,TGCAGCGTTCTGGACACTGAACATGGCTACACCTTC
TRBJ1-1,.,TRBD1,TRBV6-9,CASSWPRQGIMNTEAFF,TGTGCCAGCAGTTGGCCGCGACAGGGGATCATGAACACTGAAGCTTTCTTT
TRBJ1-4,.,.,TRBV5-1,CASSLGPRSGYEKLFF,TGCGCCAGCAGCCTGGGACCTAGGAGTGGTTATGAAAAACTGTTTTTT
TRBJ1-2,.,.,TRBV4-3,CASSLQRGGEGYTF,TGCGCCAGCAGCCTCCAAAGGGGCGGGGAGGGCTACACCTTC
TRBJ2-7,.,.,TRBV9,CASSRGGSYEQYF,TGTGCCAGCAGCCGAGGAGGCTCCTACGAGCAGTACTTC
TRBJ1-1,.,.,TRBV6-6,CASIQGYTEAFF,TGTGCCAGCATCCAGGGATACACTGAAGCTTTCTTT
TRBJ1-2,.,.,TRBV28,CASSRGQYGYTF,TGTGCCAGCAGTCGCGGACAGTATGGCTACACCTTC
TRBJ2-1,.,.,TRBV19,CASSPLGTSYNEQFF,TGTGCCAGTAGCCCACTCGGTACCTCCTACAATGAGCAGTTCTTC
TRBJ1-5,once,TRBD1,TRBV28,CASSLFISRDRTGLDQPQHF,TGTGCCAGCAGTTTATTTATCTCCCGAGATCGGACAGGGTTGGATCAGCCCCAGCATTTT
TRBJ2-3,.,.,TRBV7-2,CASSRGLWDTQYF,TGTGCCAGCAGCCGCGGACTGTGGGATACGCAGTATTTT
TRBJ1-6,.,.,TRBV5-1,CASSFQGSYNSPLHF,TGCGCCAGCAGCTTCCAGGGCTCCTATAATTCACCCCTCCACTTT
TRBJ2-1,.,TRBD2,TRBV5-1,CASSLQREYNEQFF,TGCGCCAGCAGCTTGCAGCGGGAGTACAATGAGCAGTTCTTC
TRBJ1-2,.,.,TRBV28,CASSLAGSLLGDYGYTF,TGTGCCAGCAGTTTGGCGGGATCCCTACTTGGGGACTATGGCTACACCTTC
TRBJ2-7,.,.,TRBV30,CAIFVPYEQYF,TGTGCCATCTTCGTCCCCTACGAGCAGTACTTC
TRBJ1-3,.,.,TRBV9,CASSVAKDNRQATIYF,TGTGCCAGCAGCGTAGCTAAGGACAACCGCCAGGCTACCATATATTTT
TRBJ1-5,.,TRBD1,TRBV7-2,CASSYGQGARDQPQHF,TGTGCCAGCAGCTACGGACAGGGGGCACGTGATCAGCCCCAGCATTTT
TRBJ1-1,.,TRBD1,TRBV29-1,CSVGQVVEAFF,TGCAGCGTCGGACAGGTGGTTGAAGCTTTCTTT
TRBJ1-5,.,.,TRBV9,CASSVGGGKDQPQHF,TGTGCCAGCAGCGTAGGTGGAGGGAAGGATCAGCCCCAGCATTTT
TRBJ2-1,.,.,TRBV5-5,CASSLLGRGSYNEQFF,TGTGCCAGCAGCTTGCTGGGCAGGGGATCCTACAATGAGCAGTTCTTC
TRBJ2-1,.,TRBD1,TRBV29-1,CSVDRGLPNEQFF,TGCAGCGTTGACAGGGGGCTCCCCAATGAGCAGTTCTTC
TRBJ1-1,.,TRBD1,TRBV28,CASSLTGGGGTEAFF,TGTGCCAGCAGTTTAACAGGGGGCGGTGGTACTGAAGCTTTCTTT
TRBJ1-4,.,.,TRBV30,CATGSGYGNEKLFF,TGTGCCACCGGGAGTGGTTATGGTAATGAAAAACTGTTTTTT
TRBJ1-1,.,TRBD1,TRBV7-9,CASSGTGAPNTEAFF,TGTGCCAGCAGCGGGACAGGGGCTCCGAACACTGAAGCTTTCTTT
TRBJ1-2,.,.,TRBV7-2,CASSSRGTYGYTF,TGTGCCAGCAGCTCCAGGGGAACCTATGGCTACACCTTC